Listed below are T cell receptor beta chains from one sample, sequenced in a study of cytomegalovirus exposure and HLA in healthy donors. Assay: immunoSEQ multiplex PCR; the TCRdb copy retains only in-frame clones and omits some. The sample comprises some 71,000 clones, approximately 81% of which are singletons, and about a fifth rests with the top ten. The sequencing sample was made of PBMCs. These receptors all come from a woman younger than 45 in good health and CMV-seropositive. The CDR3 runs from the conserved cysteine through the conserved F or W. Clone size appears in some rows only: once, few, many, or a class for an expanded clone.

clone size | J gene | V gene | CDR3 protein
NA | TRBJ1-1 | TRBV5-4 | CASSKDGGQAGTEAFF
NA | TRBJ2-5 | TRBV7-2 | CASSGAGTGETRETQYF
NA | TRBJ2-1 | TRBV21-1 | CASSKASGSSYNEQFF
NA | TRBJ2-7 | TRBV6-6 | CASSYSGQPYEQYF
NA | TRBJ1-3 | TRBV11-2 | CASTFSPVGGPGNTIYF
few | TRBJ2-7 | TRBV28 | CASSPRAGEGYEQYF
NA | TRBJ1-2 | TRBV6-5 | CASSSDRGGHGYTF
NA | TRBJ2-3 | TRBV9 | CASSATSGSTSTDTQYF
few | TRBJ2-7 | TRBV28 | CASSPSQYEQYF
NA | TRBJ2-5 | TRBV29-1 | CSAEEGTQYF
NA | TRBJ2-7 | TRBV4-2 | CASSQEPREGYEQYF
NA | TRBJ1-4 | TRBV19 | CASSSGELTEKLFF
NA | TRBJ1-5 | TRBV6-1 | CASSESGGYNQPQHF
few | TRBJ1-1 | TRBV5-6 | CASSLVGDRAEAFF
NA | TRBJ1-1 | TRBV4-1 | CASSQGQARNTEAFF
NA | TRBJ1-1 | TRBV29-1 | CSGTRMNTEAFF
once | TRBJ2-7 | TRBV4-1 | CASSPSGTGDRSYEQYF
NA | TRBJ2-1 | TRBV10-1 | CASSEAPRKDEQFF
few | TRBJ1-4 | TRBV6-1 | CASSGWGTGGEKLFF
NA | TRBJ2-4 | TRBV29-1 | CSVEDRVLQYF
NA | TRBJ1-2 | TRBV6-1 | CASSENRATLYGYTF
NA | TRBJ1-2 | TRBV11-2 | CASSLESSQLYGYTF
NA | TRBJ1-4 | TRBV30 | CAWSPTQGKKLFF
NA | TRBJ1-1 | TRBV7-9 | CASSFLRPGTEAFF
NA | TRBJ2-7 | TRBV7-2 | CASSLSGIPYEQYF
few | TRBJ1-5 | TRBV6-5 | CASRQGDQPQHF
NA | TRBJ1-2 | TRBV2 | CASSPDRDGGYTF
NA | TRBJ1-2 | TRBV7-2 | CASSPTGTVTFYGYTF
NA | TRBJ1-1 | TRBV30 | CAWRRAGGNTEAFF
NA | TRBJ1-2 | TRBV5-6 | CASSPQGYGYTF
NA | TRBJ2-1 | TRBV5-1 | CASRVQEDEQFF
NA | TRBJ2-1 | TRBV28 | CASSLTGTGRAFF
NA | TRBJ2-7 | TRBV7-9 | CASSSQGYEQYF
NA | TRBJ1-2 | TRBV4-1 | CASSQVDNSGYTF
NA | TRBJ2-7 | TRBV28 | CASSLDSGRIFAYEQYF
few | TRBJ1-5 | TRBV4-1 | CASSVGALRQPRTRKPQHF
NA | TRBJ2-7 | TRBV29-1 | CSVRPGHSITYEQYF
NA | TRBJ2-7 | TRBV13 | CASSPHPPPGVGEQYF
NA | TRBJ1-1 | TRBV29-1 | CSVIPGQGRVFF
NA | TRBJ2-2 | TRBV2 | CASSVGHTGELFF
NA | TRBJ2-7 | TRBV7-7 | CASSLARQGAEQYF
few | TRBJ1-4 | TRBV29-1 | CSARGTATNEKLFF
few | TRBJ1-5 | TRBV19 | CASSIDLFQPQHF
NA | TRBJ2-3 | TRBV5-1 | CASSLGATDTQYF
NA | TRBJ2-5 | TRBV20-1 | CSARARETQYF
NA | TRBJ2-1 | TRBV30 | CAWSVIGNEQFF
few | TRBJ2-1 | TRBV14 | CASRASVGNEQFF
few | TRBJ1-1 | TRBV19 | CASSVLQGRTEAFF
NA | TRBJ1-1 | TRBV5-1 | CASRVQEGTEAFF
NA | TRBJ2-7 | TRBV6-5 | CASSPTGVATYEQYF
NA | TRBJ2-1 | TRBV14 | CASSQGTGGREQFF
NA | TRBJ1-5 | TRBV10-3 | CAISEGLNQPQHF
NA | TRBJ1-1 | TRBV28 | CASSSRQRRLLEAFF